This TCR beta chain was profiled in a study of T cells in tuberculosis. The overall study: Blood was taken before or within 7 days of anti-tuberculosis therapy.

Repertoires were generated with immunoSEQ multiplex PCR, while TCRdb's copy carries only in-frame clones and drops some. This table holds about 9,200 clones, approximately 94% found once. The CDR3 extends over 14 amino acids. Germline trimming cut 6 bases from V and 3 bases from J; bases unmatched to any gene: 7. Germline values: CDR1 SNHLY, CDR2 FYNNEI. This clone occurred once. Input material: PBMCs. The chain is built from TRBV2 and TRBJ1-1; TRBD1 matches 7 bases. This clonotype was sampled from an adult with tuberculosis. CDR3 region: CASRSTGRDTEAFF. For the CDR3, the DNA is TGTGCCAGCAGATCGACAGGGCGAGACACTGAAGCTTTCTTT.